The source of this TCR beta chain is a study of blood T cell repertoires in COVID-19. Study-wide background: Donors in the United States, Italy and Spain gave samples during acute or convalescent COVID-19. T cells, B-cell-depleted T cells, or PBMCs supplied cDNA or gDNA.

In its sample, this clone was seen once. Original handling: How many nucleated cells were present was estimated from reference gene primer amplification. Sequencing was performed with immunoSEQ multiplex PCR; in TCRdb, only in-frame clones are kept and a portion is missing. That table gives V, J and clone size, and the DNA gave D and trimming. The sample consists of some 120,000 clones, approximately 80% of them appearing once. Per germline, CDR1 SNHLY and CDR2 FYNNEI. V lost 2 bases to trimming and J lost 0 bases, with 11 bases between them. This CDR3 contains 16 residues. This sequence originates from a man aged 70 or older with active or convalescent COVID-19. This chain links TRBV2 with TRBJ1-5; D unresolved. The source material was peripheral blood. CDR3 in DNA: TGTGCCAGCAGTGAAAGTTTGCGGGCTAGCAATCAGCCCCAGCATTTT. This codes for CASSESLRASNQPQHF.